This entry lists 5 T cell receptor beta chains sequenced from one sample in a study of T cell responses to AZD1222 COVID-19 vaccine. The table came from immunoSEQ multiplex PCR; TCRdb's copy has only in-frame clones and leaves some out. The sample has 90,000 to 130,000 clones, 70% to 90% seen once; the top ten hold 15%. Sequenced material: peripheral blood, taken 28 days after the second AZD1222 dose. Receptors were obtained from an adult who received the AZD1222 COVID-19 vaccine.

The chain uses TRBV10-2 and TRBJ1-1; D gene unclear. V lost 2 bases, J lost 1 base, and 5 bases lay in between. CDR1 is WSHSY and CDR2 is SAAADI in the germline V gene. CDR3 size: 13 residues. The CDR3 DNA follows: TGCGCCAGCAGTGAGACAGAGAACACTGAAGCTTTCTTT. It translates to CASSETENTEAFF.

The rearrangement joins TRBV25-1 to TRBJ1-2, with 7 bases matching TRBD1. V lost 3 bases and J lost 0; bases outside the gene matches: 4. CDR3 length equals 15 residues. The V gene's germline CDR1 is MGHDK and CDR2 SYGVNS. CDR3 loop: CASSETGPTNYGYTF. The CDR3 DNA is TGTGCCAGCAGTGAGACAGGGCCCACTAACTATGGCTACACCTTC.

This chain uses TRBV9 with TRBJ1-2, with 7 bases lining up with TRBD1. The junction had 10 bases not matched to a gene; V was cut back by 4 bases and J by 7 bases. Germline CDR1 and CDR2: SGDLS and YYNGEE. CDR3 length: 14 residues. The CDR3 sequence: CASSLRQGLSGYTF. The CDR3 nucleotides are TGTGCCAGCAGCCTTCGACAGGGTCTCTCTGGCTACACCTTC.

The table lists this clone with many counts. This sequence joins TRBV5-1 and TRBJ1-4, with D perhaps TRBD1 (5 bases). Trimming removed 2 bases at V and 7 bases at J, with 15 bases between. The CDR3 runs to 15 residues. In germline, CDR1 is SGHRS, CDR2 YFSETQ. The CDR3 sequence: CASSFSAGRGEKLFF. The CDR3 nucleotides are TGCGCCAGCAGCTTCTCGGCAGGGCGGGGTGAAAAACTGTTTTTT. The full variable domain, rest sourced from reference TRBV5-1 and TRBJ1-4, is KAGVTQTPRYLIKTRGQQVTLSCSPISGHRSVSWYQQTPGQGLQFLFEYFSETQRNKGNFPGRFSGRQFSNSRSEMNVSTLELGDSALYLCASSFSAGRGEKLFFGSGTQLSVL.

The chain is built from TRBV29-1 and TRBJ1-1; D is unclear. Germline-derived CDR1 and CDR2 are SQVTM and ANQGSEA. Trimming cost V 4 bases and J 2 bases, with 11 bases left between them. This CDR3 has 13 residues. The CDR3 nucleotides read TGCAGCGTTGGGTCGGTCAGTAACACTGAAGCTTTCTTT. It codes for CSVGSVSNTEAFF.